This entry describes one T cell receptor beta chain. Its target is not known. After extraction with the RNeasy kit, about 0.5 to 1 ug of the RNA was reverse transcribed using random hexamers. Across 54 Vbeta and 13 Jbeta, immunoSEQ multiplex PCR amplified TCR beta CDR3. MiXCR, applied by TCRdb to the immunoSEQ multiplex PCR reads, yields one record per CDR3 protein. The table lists a few hundred thousand distinct CDR3 sequences, approximately 85% of them singletons, with about 0.12% in the top ten. The data derive from a study of CD8 T cells in Susac syndrome. Study-level points and caveats: The TCR sequencing and HLA analysis in the study involved a relatively small number of individuals, as the study acknowledged.

Sequencing targeted TCR beta in T cells from blood (CD8+ and CD4+). V lost 5 bases to trimming and J lost 2 bases; unmatched junction nucleotides: 4. This CDR3 spans 14 amino acids. Germline lookup yields CDR1 MNHEY and CDR2 SMNVEV (reference sequence). Sequenced sample: CD8+ T cells from PBMCs. This chain links TRBV27 with TRBJ2-3; TRBD1 matches at 7 bases. The sequence derives from a human donor with multiple sclerosis. For the CDR3, the DNA is TGTGCCAGCAGTCCGGGACAGTCCACAGATACGCAGTATTTT. This codes for CASSPGQSTDTQYF.